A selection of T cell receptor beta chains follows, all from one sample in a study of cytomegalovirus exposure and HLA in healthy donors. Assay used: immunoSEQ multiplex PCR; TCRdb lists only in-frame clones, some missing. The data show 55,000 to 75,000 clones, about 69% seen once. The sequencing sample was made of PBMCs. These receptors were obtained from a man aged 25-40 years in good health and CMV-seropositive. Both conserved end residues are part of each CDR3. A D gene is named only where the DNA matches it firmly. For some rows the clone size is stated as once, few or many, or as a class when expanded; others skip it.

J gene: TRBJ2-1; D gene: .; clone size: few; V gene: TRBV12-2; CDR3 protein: CASRFVSSYNEQFF; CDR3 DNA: TGTGCAAGTCGCTTCGTGAGCTCCTACAATGAGCAGTTCTTC
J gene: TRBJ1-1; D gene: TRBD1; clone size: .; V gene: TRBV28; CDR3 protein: CASSPRGQGLTEAFF; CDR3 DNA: TGTGCCAGCAGTCCACGAGGACAGGGTCTCACTGAAGCTTTCTTT
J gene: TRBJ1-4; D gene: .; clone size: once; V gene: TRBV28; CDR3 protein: CASSTRGNLNEKLFF; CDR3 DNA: TGTGCCAGCAGTACAAGGGGAAACTTAAATGAAAAACTGTTTTTT
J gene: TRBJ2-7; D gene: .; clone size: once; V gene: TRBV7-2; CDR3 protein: CASRLGGLYEQYF; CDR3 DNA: TGTGCCTCCAGATTGGGGGGGCTCTACGAGCAGTACTTC
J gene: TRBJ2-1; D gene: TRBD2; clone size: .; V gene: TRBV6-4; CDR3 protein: CASSVTSGGYNEQFF; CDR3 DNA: TGTGCCAGCAGTGTAACTAGCGGGGGATACAATGAGCAGTTCTTC
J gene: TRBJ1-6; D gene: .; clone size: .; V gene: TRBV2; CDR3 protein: CASSVRTQNSPLHF; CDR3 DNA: TGTGCCAGCAGTGTCCGGACACAGAATTCACCCCTCCACTTT
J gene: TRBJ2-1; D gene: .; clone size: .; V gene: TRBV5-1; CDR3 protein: CASSLGQGTYNEQFF; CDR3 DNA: TGCGCCAGCAGCTTGGGGCAGGGAACCTACAATGAGCAGTTCTTC
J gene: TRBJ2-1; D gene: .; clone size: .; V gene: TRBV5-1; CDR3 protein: CASSLQGNNEQFF; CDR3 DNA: TGCGCCAGCAGCTTACAGGGTAACAATGAGCAGTTCTTC
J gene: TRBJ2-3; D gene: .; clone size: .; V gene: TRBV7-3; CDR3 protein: CASSSTKNTDTQYF; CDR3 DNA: TGTGCCAGCAGCTCGACTAAAAACACAGATACGCAGTATTTT
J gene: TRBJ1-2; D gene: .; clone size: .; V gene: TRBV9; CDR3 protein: CASSGTQTGGVGIYGYTF; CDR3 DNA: TGTGCCAGCAGCGGCACCCAGACGGGAGGAGTCGGTATCTATGGCTACACCTTC
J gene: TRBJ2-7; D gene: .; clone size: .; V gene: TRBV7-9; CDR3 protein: CARSTGNGDEQYF; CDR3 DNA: TGTGCCAGGTCGACGGGGAACGGCGACGAGCAGTACTTC
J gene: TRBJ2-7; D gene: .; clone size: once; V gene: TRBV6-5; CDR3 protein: CASSYSYRSSYEQYF; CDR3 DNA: TGTGCCAGCAGTTACTCGTACAGGAGCTCCTACGAGCAGTACTTC
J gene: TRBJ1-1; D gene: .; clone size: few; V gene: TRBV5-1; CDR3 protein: CASSLSRRGRNTEAFF; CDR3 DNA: TGCGCCAGCAGCCTCTCACGAAGGGGCAGAAACACTGAAGCTTTCTTT
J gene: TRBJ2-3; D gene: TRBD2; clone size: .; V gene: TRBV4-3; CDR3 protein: CASSPRTSETDTQYF; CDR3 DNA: TGCGCCAGCAGCCCACGGACTAGCGAAACAGATACGCAGTATTTT
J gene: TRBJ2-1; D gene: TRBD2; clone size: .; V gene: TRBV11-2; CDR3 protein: CASKPGLAGGKSSYNEQFF; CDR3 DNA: TGTGCCAGCAAACCGGGACTAGCGGGGGGGAAAAGCTCCTACAATGAGCAGTTCTTC
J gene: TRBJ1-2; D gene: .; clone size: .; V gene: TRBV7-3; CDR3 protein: CASSSSPQGGGPHGYTF; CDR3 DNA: TGTGCCAGCAGCTCATCTCCCCAGGGAGGGGGACCCCATGGCTACACCTTC
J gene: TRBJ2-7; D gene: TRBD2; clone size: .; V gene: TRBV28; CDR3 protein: CASIRRGSSYEQYF; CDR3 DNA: TGTGCCAGCATCCGGCGGGGGTCTTCCTACGAGCAGTACTTC
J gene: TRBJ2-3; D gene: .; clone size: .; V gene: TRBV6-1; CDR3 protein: CASSDPLWRGSSGDTQYF; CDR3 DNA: TGTGCCAGCAGTGACCCCCTGTGGAGGGGCTCCTCGGGGGATACGCAGTATTTT
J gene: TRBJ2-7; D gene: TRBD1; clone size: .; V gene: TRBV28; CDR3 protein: CASIDRGQVEQYF; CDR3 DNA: TGTGCCAGCATCGACAGGGGGCAAGTCGAGCAGTACTTC
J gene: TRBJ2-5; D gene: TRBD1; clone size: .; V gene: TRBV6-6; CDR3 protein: CASSYTDRGETQYF; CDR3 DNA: TGTGCCAGCAGTTACACGGACAGGGGGGAGACCCAGTACTTC
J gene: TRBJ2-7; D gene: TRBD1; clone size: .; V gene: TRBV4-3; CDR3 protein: CASSQPRVPGQGISYEQYF; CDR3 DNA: TGCGCCAGCAGCCAACCACGAGTCCCGGGACAGGGGATCTCCTACGAGCAGTACTTC
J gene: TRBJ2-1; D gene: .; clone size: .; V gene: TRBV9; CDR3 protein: CASSVSSFFVEQFF; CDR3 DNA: TGTGCCAGCAGCGTATCTAGCTTCTTCGTCGAGCAGTTCTTC
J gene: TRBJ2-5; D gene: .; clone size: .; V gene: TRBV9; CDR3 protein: CASSVAFGQETQYF; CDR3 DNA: TGTGCCAGCAGCGTAGCTTTCGGCCAAGAGACCCAGTACTTC
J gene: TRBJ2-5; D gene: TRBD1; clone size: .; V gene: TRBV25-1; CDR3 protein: CASSRKVDRVPSETQYF; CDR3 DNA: TGTGCCAGCAGCCGAAAGGTGGACAGGGTCCCCTCCGAGACCCAGTACTTC
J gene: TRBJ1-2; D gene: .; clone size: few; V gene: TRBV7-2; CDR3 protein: CASRYTGFGYTF; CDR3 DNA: TGTGCCAGCAGGTATACAGGGTTTGGCTACACCTTC
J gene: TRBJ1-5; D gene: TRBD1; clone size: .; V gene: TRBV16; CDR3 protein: CASSQTGGQPQHF; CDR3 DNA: TGTGCCAGCAGCCAAACAGGGGGACAGCCCCAGCATTTT
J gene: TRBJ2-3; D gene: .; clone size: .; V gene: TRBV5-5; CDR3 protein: CASSVDIPSTDTQYF; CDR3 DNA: TGTGCCAGCAGCGTGGACATTCCGAGCACAGATACGCAGTATTTT
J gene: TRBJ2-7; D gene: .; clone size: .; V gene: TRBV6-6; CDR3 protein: CASSWTDSYEQYF; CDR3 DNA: TGTGCCAGCAGTTGGACAGATTCCTACGAGCAGTACTTC
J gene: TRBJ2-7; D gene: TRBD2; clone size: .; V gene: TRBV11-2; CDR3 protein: CASSFASGGAKYEQYF; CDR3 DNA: TGTGCCAGCAGTTTCGCTAGCGGGGGAGCCAAATACGAGCAGTACTTC
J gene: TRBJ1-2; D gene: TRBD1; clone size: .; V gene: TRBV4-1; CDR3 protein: CASSHQGVNYGYTF; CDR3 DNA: TGCGCCAGCAGCCACCAGGGGGTTAACTATGGCTACACCTTC
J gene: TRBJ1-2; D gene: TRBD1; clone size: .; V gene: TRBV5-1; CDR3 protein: CASSWDSERYGYTF; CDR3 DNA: TGCGCCAGCAGCTGGGACAGCGAACGATATGGCTACACCTTC
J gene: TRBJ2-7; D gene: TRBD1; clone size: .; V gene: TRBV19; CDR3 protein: CASSIGGQGFYEQYF; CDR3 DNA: TGTGCCAGTAGTATAGGGGGACAGGGGTTCTACGAGCAGTACTTC
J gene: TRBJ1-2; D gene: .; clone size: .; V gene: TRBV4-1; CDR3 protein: CASSQDSRTAVGYTF; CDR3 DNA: TGCGCCAGCAGCCAAGATTCTAGGACAGCGGTGGGCTACACCTTC
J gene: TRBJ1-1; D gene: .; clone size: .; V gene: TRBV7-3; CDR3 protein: CASSLMKGAMNTEAFF; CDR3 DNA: TGTGCCAGCAGCTTAATGAAAGGGGCGATGAACACTGAAGCTTTCTTT
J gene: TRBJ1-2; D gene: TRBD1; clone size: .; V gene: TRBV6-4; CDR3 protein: CASSPAPGGAGYGYTF; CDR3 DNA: TGTGCCAGCAGTCCGGCACCAGGGGGCGCCGGCTATGGCTACACCTTC
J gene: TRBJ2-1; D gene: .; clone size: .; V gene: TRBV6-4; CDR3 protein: CASSVGGGAEQFF; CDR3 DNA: TGTGCCAGCAGTGTAGGAGGGGGCGCTGAGCAGTTCTTC
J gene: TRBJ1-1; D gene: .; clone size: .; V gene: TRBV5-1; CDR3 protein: CASSLGGLNTEAFF; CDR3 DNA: TGCGCCAGCAGCTTGGGAGGCCTGAACACTGAAGCTTTCTTT
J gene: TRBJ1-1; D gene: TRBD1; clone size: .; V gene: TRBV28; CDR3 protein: CASSLLGTGEGEAFF; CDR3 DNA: TGTGCCAGCAGTCTCCTCGGGACAGGGGAGGGTGAAGCTTTCTTT
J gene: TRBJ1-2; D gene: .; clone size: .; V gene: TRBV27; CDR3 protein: CASSYDRPSRYGYTF; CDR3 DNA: TGTGCCAGCAGCTACGACAGGCCCTCCCGGTATGGCTACACCTTC
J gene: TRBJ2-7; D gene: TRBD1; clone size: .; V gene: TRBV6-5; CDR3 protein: CASSYSTGGYEQYF; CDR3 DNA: TGTGCCAGCAGTTACTCGACAGGGGGCTACGAGCAGTACTTC
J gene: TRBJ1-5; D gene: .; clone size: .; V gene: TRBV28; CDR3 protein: CASSLTYNQPQHF; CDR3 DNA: TGTGCCAGCAGTCTCACATACAATCAGCCCCAGCATTTT
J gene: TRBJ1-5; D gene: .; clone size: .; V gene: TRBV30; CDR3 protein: CAWSVWGNNQPQHF; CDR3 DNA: TGTGCCTGGAGTGTGTGGGGCAACAATCAGCCCCAGCATTTT
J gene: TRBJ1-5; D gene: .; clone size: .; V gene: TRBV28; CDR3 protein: CASSLSGYNQPQHF; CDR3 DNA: TGTGCCAGCAGTTTATCAGGTTACAATCAGCCCCAGCATTTT
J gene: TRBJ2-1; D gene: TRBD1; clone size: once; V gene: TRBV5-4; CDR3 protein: CASSYGQGAYNEQFF; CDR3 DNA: TGTGCCAGCAGCTACGGACAGGGGGCTTACAATGAGCAGTTCTTC
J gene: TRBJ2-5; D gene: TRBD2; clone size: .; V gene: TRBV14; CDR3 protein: CASSLGLAGVETQYF; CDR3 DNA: TGTGCCAGCAGCCTAGGACTAGCGGGGGTAGAGACCCAGTACTTC
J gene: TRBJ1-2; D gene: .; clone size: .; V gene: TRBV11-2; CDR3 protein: CASSPTIGGERGYTF; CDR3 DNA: TGTGCCAGCAGCCCAACAATCGGGGGGGAACGGGGCTACACCTTC
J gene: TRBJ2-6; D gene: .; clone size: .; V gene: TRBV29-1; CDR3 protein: CSVGQGLSGANVLTF; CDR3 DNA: TGCAGCGTTGGCCAGGGGCTCTCTGGGGCCAACGTCCTGACTTTC
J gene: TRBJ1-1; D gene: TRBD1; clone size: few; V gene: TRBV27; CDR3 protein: CASSTRQGEAFF; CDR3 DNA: TGTGCCAGCAGTACCCGACAGGGTGAAGCTTTCTTT
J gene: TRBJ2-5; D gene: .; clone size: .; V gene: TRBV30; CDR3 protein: CAWNGYGETQYF; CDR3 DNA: TGTGCCTGGAACGGGTATGGGGAGACCCAGTACTTC
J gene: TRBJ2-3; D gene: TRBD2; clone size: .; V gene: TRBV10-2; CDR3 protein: CASGGGRHGDTQYF; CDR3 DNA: TGCGCCAGCGGCGGGGGGAGGCATGGAGATACGCAGTATTTT
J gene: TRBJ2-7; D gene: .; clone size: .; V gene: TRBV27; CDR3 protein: CASRTLSSYEQYF; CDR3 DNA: TGTGCCAGCAGAACCTTGAGCTCCTACGAGCAGTACTTC
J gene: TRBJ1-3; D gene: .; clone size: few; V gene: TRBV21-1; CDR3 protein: CASSTQTGGITGNTIYF; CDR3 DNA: TGTGCCAGCAGCACACAAACCGGGGGGATAACTGGAAACACCATATATTTT
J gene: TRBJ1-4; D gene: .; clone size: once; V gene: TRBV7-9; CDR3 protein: CASSLLAAGEKLFF; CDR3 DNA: TGTGCCAGCAGCTTACTGGCCGCTGGTGAAAAACTGTTTTTT